This paragraph reports one T cell receptor beta chain. Its specificity is unknown. The sample originates from a study of Ad26.COV2.S vaccination and SARS-CoV-2 variants. Study background: In the study, Ad26.COV2.S was injected intramuscularly once, or twice 56 days apart. Study results and limitations: Quantification of TCR breadth and depth may have yielded underestimates of total T cell responses. Responses of spike-specific T cells (both CD8+ and CD4+) reportedly showed substantial breadth after vaccination. Vaccine recipients had higher spike-specific TCR breadth than placebo recipients.

As for treatment: some 20 received Ad26.COV2.S at low or high dose, single or two shots; a few received placebo; per-sample allocation not given. Specimens were obtained on day 63 following the first vaccine or placebo injection. V gave up 5 bases and J gave up 7 bases, with 18 bases separating them. The germline gives CDR1 SGHTA, CDR2 FQGNSA. The CDR3 totals 15 residues. Using immunoSEQ multiplex PCR, the repertoire was profiled, and TCRdb retains in-frame clones only, with some absent. The sample has 380,000 or so clones, under 90% seen once. This sequence joins TRBV7-2 and TRBJ1-5; possible D gene TRBD1, 5 bases. The sequenced sample was peripheral blood, obtained in a trial of Ad26.COV2.S vaccine versus placebo. This receptor was identified in a person aged 18 to 65 who received the Ad26.COV2.S COVID-19 vaccine or a placebo. The DNA for the CDR3 is TGTGCCAGCAGCCCCTTCCGGGGCGCAGGACAGCCCCAGCATTTT. Translation: CASSPFRGAGQPQHF.